One sample yielded the 7 T cell receptor beta chains listed below, sequenced in a study of PD-1 blockade in mismatch repair-deficient tumors. Profiled with immunoSEQ multiplex PCR; TCRdb holds only in-frame clones, not every one. This table holds around 100,000 clones, more than 60% found once. Here the sequenced sample was peripheral blood, taken approximately 14 months after starting pembrolizumab. The origin of the receptors is an adult with mismatch repair-deficient cancer.

V usage is TRBV6-5 and J usage is TRBJ2-7; 10 bases fit TRBD1. V was pared by 4 bases and J by 5 bases, with 8 bases of the junction left unmatched. The germline V gene encodes CDR1 MNHEY and CDR2 SVGAGI. This CDR3 is 15 amino acids long. CDR3 protein: CASSLGRQGAHEQYF. The CDR3 DNA follows: TGTGCCAGCAGTTTAGGACGACAGGGGGCCCACGAGCAGTACTTC.

The chain employs TRBV29-1 and TRBJ2-7; the match to TRBD2 covers 10 bases. The germline gives CDR1 SQVTM, CDR2 ANQGSEA. The CDR3 totals 13 residues. After removal of 4 bases from V and 7 bases from J, the junction contained 7 bases not matched to a gene. CDR3 in amino acids: CSVVLAGAWEQYF. Written as DNA, the CDR3 is TGCAGCGTTGTCCTAGCGGGAGCATGGGAGCAGTACTTC.

The chain couples TRBV27 to TRBJ1-1, with TRBD1 matching over 7 bases. This CDR3 is built from 13 residues. Trimming took 6 bases from V and 8 from J; bases not matched to a gene: 9. Germline V gives CDR1 MNHEY, CDR2 SMNVEV (reference sequence). CDR3: CASSFTRDREAFF. As DNA, the CDR3 is TGTGCCAGCAGCTTTACCCGGGACAGAGAAGCTTTCTTT.

This clone has a single count. This rearrangement joins TRBV5-4 to TRBJ1-3; D unresolved. The V end was cut by 0 bases, the J end by 3 bases, with 13 bases between. The CDR3 covers 16 residues. Germline V CDR1 and CDR2: SGHNT, YYREEE (reference sequence). The CDR3 DNA reads as TGTGCCAGCAGCTTGGAGATCCCAAGCTATGGAAACACCATATATTTT. It codes for CASSLEIPSYGNTIYF.

Only a few counts were recorded for this clone. The CDR3 is CASSEVQTGDEQYF. As DNA, the CDR3 is TGTGCCAGCAGTGAAGTCCAGACAGGGGACGAGCAGTACTTC. This rearrangement joins TRBV2 to TRBJ2-7; the match to TRBD1 covers 8 bases. Germline V lookup: CDR1 SNHLY, CDR2 FYNNEI. The CDR3 sequence is 14 residues long. V was pared by 1 base and J by 5 bases, with 4 bases of the junction left unmatched.

The genes are TRBV5-1 and TRBJ2-3; D is unresolved. This CDR3 is 14 amino acids long. Germline V gene data show CDR1 as SGHRS and CDR2 as YFSETQ. V lost 0 bases to trimming and J lost 0 bases, with 5 bases between them. This CDR3 reads CASSLVLSTDTQYF. CDR3 in DNA: TGCGCCAGCAGCTTGGTACTGAGCACAGATACGCAGTATTTT.

The rearrangement uses TRBV9 and TRBJ2-7, with 8 bases that match TRBD2. Per germline, CDR1 SGDLS and CDR2 YYNGEE. V was clipped by 0 bases and J by 2 bases; unmatched bases: 4. The CDR3 covers 15 residues. CDR3 in amino acids: CASSVEDSGTYEQYF. The CDR3 bases are TGTGCCAGCAGCGTAGAGGATAGCGGGACCTACGAGCAGTACTTC.